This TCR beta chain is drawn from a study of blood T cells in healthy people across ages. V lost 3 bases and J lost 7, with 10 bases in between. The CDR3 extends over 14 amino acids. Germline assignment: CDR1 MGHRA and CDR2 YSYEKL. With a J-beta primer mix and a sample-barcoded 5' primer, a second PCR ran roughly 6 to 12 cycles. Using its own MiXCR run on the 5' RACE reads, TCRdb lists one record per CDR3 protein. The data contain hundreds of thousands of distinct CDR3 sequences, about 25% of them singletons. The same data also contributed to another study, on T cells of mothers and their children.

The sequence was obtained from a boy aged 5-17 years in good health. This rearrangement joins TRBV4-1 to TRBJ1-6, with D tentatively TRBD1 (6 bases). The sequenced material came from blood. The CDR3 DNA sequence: TGCGCCAGCAGCCAGACAGGAGGGAATTCACCCCTCCACTTT. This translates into CASSQTGGNSPLHF.